The entry below gives a single TCR beta chain sequence along with its context. The antigen remains unidentified. This sample was included in a study of T cells in Graves' hyperthyroidism and ophthalmopathy. Study-wide results and caveats: Through a model of 13 V-J features, ophthalmopathy was separated from stable hyperthyroidism.

The investigators amplified TCR beta CDR3 regions from RNA transcripts. HTBI primers were used for first-round RT-PCR of the TCR CDR3. One entry per CDR3 protein results from TCRdb running MiXCR on the multiplex PCR reads. The table has 480,000 or so distinct CDR3 sequences, approximately 49% seen once. Together with thyroid ultrasound, orbital computed tomography, serum thyroxine and TRAb, clinical symptoms were used for diagnoses. The CDR3 contains 22 residues. V dropped 1 base and J dropped 6; count of bases not matched to a gene: 21. The V gene's germline CDR1 is SGHDN and CDR2 FVKESK. V usage is TRBV14 and J usage is TRBJ2-2, with TRBD1 matching 12 bases. This clonotype was sampled from an adult woman with Graves' disease, either hyperthyroidism or ophthalmopathy (not recorded which). The sequenced material came from peripheral blood or thyroid tissue (not recorded which). This chain's CDR3 is CASSQVELRSFRDRGQAGELFF. The CDR3 coding sequence is TGTGCCAGCAGCCAAGTAGAGCTCCGGTCCTTCCGGGACAGGGGGCAGGCCGGGGAGCTGTTTTTT.